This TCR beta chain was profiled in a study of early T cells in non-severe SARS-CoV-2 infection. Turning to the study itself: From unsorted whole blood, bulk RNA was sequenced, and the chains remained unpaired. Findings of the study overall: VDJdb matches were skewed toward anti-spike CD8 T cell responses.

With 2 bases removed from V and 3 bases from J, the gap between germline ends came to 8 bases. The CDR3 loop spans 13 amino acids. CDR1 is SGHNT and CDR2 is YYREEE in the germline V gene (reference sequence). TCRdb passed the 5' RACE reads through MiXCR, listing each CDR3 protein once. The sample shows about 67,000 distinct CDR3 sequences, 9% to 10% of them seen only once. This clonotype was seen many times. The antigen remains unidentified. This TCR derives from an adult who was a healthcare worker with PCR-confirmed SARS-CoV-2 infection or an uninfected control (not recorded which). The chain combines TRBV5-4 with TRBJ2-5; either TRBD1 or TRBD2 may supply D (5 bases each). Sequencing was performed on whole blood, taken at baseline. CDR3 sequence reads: CASSFGTKETQYF. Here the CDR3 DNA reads TGTGCCAGCAGCTTCGGGACGAAAGAGACCCAGTACTTC.